This T cell receptor (beta chain) stems from a study of blood T cell repertoires in COVID-19. Study in general: Acute-phase and convalescent COVID-19 samples originated in the United States, Italy and Spain. Sources were T cells, B-cell-depleted T cells, or PBMCs; the material itself was cDNA or gDNA.

In this sample, this clone turned up once. Seattle-derived patients entered the study during active infection and were followed longitudinally. Methods used by the authors: From reference gene primer amplification, estimates of nucleated cell counts were derived. Assay used: immunoSEQ multiplex PCR; TCRdb lists only in-frame clones, some missing. That table gives V, J and clone size, and the DNA gave D and trimming. The data contain roughly 350,000 clones, around 87% of them singletons. The sequence was obtained from a woman aged 50 to 60 with COVID-19, enrolled during active disease. The sequencing sample was made of peripheral blood.

The CDR3 DNA follows: TGTGCCAGCAGCCAAAAAAGAGGGCTGAATGAGCAGTTCTTC. The encoded protein is CASSQKRGLNEQFF. This chain connects TRBV3-1 (or the pseudogene TRBV3-2) to TRBJ2-1; possible D gene TRBD2, 5 bases. The CDR3 has 14 amino acids. Per the germline V gene, CDR1 is LGHDT and CDR2 is YNNKEL (reference sequence). The V gene lost 2 bases and the J gene lost 7 bases, with 12 bases spanning the gap.